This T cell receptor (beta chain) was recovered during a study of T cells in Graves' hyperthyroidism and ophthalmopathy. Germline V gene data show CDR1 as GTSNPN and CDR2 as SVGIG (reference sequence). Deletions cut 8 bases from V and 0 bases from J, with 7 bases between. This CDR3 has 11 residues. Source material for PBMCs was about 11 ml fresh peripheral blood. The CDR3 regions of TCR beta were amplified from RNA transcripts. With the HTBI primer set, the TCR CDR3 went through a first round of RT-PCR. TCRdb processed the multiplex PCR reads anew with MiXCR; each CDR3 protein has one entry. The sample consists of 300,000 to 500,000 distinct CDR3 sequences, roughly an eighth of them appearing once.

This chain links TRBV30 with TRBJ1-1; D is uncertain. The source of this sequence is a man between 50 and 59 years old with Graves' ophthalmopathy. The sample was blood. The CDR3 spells CARTVNTEAFF. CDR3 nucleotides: TGTGCCCGGACGGTGAACACTGAAGCTTTCTTT.